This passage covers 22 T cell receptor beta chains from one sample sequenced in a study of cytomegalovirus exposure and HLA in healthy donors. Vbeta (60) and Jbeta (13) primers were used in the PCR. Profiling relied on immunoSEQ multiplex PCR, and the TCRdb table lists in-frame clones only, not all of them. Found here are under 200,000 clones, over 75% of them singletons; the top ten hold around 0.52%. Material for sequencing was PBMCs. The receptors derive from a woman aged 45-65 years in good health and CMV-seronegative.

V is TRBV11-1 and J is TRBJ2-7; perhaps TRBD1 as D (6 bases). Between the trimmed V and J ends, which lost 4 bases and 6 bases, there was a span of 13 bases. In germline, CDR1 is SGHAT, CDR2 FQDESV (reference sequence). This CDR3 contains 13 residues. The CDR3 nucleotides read TGTGCCAGCAGCTCACGACAGGACGGCGAGCAGTACTTC. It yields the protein CASSSRQDGEQYF.

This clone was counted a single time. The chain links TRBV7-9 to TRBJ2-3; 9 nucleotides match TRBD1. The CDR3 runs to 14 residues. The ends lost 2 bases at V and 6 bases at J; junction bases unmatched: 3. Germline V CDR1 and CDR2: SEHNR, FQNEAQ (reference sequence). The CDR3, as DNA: TGTGCCAGCAGCTTAATCGGGACAGGGGATACGCAGTATTTT. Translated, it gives CASSLIGTGDTQYF.

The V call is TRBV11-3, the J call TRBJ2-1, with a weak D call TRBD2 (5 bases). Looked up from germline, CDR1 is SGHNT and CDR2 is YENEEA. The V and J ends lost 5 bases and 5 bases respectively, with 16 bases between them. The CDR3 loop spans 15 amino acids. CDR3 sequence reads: CASSPECGSDNEQFF. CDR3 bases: TGTGCCAGCAGCCCCGAGTGTGGTAGCGACAATGAGCAGTTCTTC.

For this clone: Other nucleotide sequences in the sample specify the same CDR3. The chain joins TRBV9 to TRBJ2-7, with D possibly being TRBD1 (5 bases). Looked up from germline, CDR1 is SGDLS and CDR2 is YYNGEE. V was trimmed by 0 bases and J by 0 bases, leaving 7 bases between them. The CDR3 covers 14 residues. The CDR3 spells CASSVGGSSYEQYF. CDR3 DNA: TGTGCCAGCAGCGTAGGGGGCAGCTCCTACGAGCAGTACTTC.

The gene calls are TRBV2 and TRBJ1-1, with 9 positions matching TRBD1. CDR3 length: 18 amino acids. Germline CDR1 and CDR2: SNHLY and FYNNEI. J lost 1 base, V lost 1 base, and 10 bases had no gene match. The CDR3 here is CASSEGFGTGLGNTEAFF. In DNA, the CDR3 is TGTGCCAGCAGTGAAGGGTTTGGGACAGGGTTGGGGAACACTGAAGCTTTCTTT.

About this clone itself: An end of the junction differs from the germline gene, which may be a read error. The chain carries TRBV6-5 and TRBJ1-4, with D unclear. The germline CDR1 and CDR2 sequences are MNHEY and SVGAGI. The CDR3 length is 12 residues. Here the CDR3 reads CASRPHGGKTVF. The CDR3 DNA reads TGTGCCAGCAGGCCTCATGGAGGAAAAACTGTTTTT.

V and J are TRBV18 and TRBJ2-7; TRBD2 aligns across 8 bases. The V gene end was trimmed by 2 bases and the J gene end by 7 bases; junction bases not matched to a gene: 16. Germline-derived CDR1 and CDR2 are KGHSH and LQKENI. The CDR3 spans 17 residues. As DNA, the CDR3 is TGTGCCAGCTCACCATTCGAGTTTAAAGCGGGAGCGGGGGAGCAGTACTTC. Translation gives CASSPFEFKAGAGEQYF.

CDR3 loop: CASKGNGLAVGGQFF. CDR3 DNA sequence: TGTGCCAGCAAGGGAAACGGACTAGCGGTTGGAGGGCAGTTCTTC. The chain carries TRBV2 and TRBJ2-1; 10 positions agree with TRBD2. This CDR3 has 15 amino acids. The J segment lost 12 bases and the V segment lost 7 bases, leaving 15 bases of the junction unmatched. Germline assignment: CDR1 SNHLY and CDR2 FYNNEI.

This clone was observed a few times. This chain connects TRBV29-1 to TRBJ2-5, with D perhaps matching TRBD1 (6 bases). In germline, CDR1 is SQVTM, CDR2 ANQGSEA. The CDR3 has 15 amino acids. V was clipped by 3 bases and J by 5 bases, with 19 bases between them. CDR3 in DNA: TGCAGCGTTGAGGGCTCAGGGGCGTTTGGGGAGACCCAGTACTTC. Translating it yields CSVEGSGAFGETQYF.

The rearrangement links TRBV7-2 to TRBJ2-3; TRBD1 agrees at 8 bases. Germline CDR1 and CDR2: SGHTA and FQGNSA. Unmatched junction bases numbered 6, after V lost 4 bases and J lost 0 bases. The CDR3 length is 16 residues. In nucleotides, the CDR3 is TGTGCCAGCAGCTCCCAGGGGGCGGGTAGCACAGATACGCAGTATTTT. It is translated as CASSSQGAGSTDTQYF.

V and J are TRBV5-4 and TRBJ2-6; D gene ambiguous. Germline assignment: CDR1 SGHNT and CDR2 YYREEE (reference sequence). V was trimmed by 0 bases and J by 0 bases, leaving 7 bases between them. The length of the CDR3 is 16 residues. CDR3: CASSLGPSSGANVLTF. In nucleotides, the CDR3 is TGTGCCAGCAGCTTGGGGCCAAGCTCTGGGGCCAACGTCCTGACTTTC.

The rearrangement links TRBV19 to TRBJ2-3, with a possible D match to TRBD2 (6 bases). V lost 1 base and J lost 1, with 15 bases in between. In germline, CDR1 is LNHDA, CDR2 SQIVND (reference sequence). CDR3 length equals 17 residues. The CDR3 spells CASSIAPREVGTDTQYF. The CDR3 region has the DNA TGTGCCAGTAGTATAGCCCCAAGGGAGGTTGGCACAGATACGCAGTATTTT. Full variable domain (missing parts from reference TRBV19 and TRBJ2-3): DGGITQSPKYLFRKEGQNVTLSCEQNLNHDAMYWYRQDPGQGLRLIYYSQIVNDFQKGDIAEGYSVSREKKESFPLTVTSAQKNPTAFYLCASSIAPREVGTDTQYFGPGTRLTVL.

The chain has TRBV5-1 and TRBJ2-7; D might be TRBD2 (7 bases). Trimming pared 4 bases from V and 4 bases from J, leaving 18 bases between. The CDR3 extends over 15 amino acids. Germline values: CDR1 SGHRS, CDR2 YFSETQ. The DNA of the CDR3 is TGCGCCAGCAGCCCCCTGGGGGCGGGGGCTTACGAGCAGTACTTC. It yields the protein CASSPLGAGAYEQYF.

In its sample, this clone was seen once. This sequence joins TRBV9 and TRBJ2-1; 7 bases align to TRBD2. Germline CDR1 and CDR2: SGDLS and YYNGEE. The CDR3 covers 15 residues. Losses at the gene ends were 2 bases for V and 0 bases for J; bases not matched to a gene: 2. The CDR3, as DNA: TGTGCCAGCAGCGTCGGGGGGAACTCCTACAATGAGCAGTTCTTC. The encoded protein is CASSVGGNSYNEQFF.

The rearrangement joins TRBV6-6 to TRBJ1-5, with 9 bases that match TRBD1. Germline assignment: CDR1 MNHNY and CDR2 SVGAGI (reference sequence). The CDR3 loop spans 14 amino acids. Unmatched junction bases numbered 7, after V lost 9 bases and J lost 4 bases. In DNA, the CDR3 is TGTGCCAGTACGAGACAGGGGGAAAATCAGCCCCAGCATTTT. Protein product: CASTRQGENQPQHF.

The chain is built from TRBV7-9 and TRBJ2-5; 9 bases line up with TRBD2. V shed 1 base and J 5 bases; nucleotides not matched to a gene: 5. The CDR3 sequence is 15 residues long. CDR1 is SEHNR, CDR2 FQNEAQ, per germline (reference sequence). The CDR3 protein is CASSLDGGRAETQYF. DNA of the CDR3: TGTGCCAGCAGCTTAGACGGCGGGAGGGCTGAGACCCAGTACTTC.

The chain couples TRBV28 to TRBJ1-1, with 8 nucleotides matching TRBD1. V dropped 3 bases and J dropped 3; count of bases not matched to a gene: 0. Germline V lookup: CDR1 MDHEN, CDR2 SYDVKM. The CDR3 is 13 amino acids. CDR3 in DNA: TGTGCCAGCAGTTTGACAGGGGACACTGAAGCTTTCTTT. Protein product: CASSLTGDTEAFF.

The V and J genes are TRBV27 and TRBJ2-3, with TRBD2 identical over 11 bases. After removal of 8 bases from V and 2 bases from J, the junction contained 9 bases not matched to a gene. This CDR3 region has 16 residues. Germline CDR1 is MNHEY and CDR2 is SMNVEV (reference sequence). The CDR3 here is CASASPSGGSTDTQYF. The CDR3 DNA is TGTGCCAGCGCCTCCCCTAGCGGGGGGTCCACAGATACGCAGTATTTT.

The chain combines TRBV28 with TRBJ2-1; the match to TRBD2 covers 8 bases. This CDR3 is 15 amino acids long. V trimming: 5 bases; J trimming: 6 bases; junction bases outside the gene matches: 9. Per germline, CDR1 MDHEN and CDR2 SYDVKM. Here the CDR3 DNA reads TGTGCCAGCAGTCCACCCCCTACTAGCGGCAATGAGCAGTTCTTC. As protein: CASSPPPTSGNEQFF. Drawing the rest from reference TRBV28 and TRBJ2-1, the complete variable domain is DVKVTQSSRYLVKRTGEKVFLECVQDMDHENMFWYRQDPGLGLRLIYFSYDVKMKEKGDIPEGYSVSREKKERFSLILESASTNQTSMYLCASSPPPTSGNEQFFGPGTRLTVL.

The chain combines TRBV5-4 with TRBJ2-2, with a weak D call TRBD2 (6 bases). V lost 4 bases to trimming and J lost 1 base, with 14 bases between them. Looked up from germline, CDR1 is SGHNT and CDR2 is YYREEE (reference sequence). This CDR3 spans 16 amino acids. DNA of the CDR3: TGTGCCAGCAGCCAATGGGGGGACTGGAACACCGGGGAGCTGTTTTTT. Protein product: CASSQWGDWNTGELFF.

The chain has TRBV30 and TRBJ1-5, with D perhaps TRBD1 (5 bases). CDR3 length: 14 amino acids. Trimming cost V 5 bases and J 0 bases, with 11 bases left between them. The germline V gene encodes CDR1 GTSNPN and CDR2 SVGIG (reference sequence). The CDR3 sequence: CAWAPGNSNQPQHF. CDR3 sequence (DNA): TGTGCCTGGGCCCCAGGGAATAGCAATCAGCCCCAGCATTTT.

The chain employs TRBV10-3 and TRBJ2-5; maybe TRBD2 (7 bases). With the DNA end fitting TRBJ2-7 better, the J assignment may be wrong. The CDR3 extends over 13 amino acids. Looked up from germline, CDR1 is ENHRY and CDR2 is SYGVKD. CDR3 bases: TGTGCCATCGGAGGGGGGAGGGAGTACGAGCAGTACTTC. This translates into CAIGGGREYEQYF.